This TCR beta chain was sequenced during a study of T cells in Graves' hyperthyroidism and ophthalmopathy. Whole-study results and caveats: The model forecast ophthalmopathy, anticipating it by a median roughly 6 months before onset. Within blood appeared most thyroid clonotypes that had expanded above 0.001.

Across 18 months, stable Graves' hyperthyroidism was marked by no progression to ophthalmopathy. Hyperthyroidism had been newly diagnosed in patients aged 18 to 65, and its duration was under 2 months. After removal of 2 bases from V and 0 bases from J, the junction contained 7 bases not matched to a gene. CDR1 and CDR2 from the germline V gene are SGHVS and FQNEAQ. CDR3 size: 17 residues. To note about this clonotype: Its antigen is still unknown.

RNA transcripts yielded amplified TCR beta CDR3 regions. First-round RT-PCR with HTBI primers amplified the TCR CDR3 region. TCRdb re-analysed the multiplex PCR reads in MiXCR, keeping a single row per CDR3 protein. The table has a few hundred thousand distinct CDR3 sequences, around 18% seen once. What was sequenced was blood. The chain joins TRBV7-8 to TRBJ2-7, with TRBD2 matching 10 bases. The receptor comes from a man aged 35 to 55 with Graves' hyperthyroidism. The CDR3 sequence: CASSLSLAGESSYEQYF. CDR3 sequence (DNA): TGTGCCAGCAGCTTAAGTCTAGCGGGAGAGTCCTCCTACGAGCAGTACTTC.